The rows below give T cell receptor beta chains drawn from one sample of a study of OX40 agonist ivuxolimab in advanced cancers. Measured with immunoSEQ multiplex PCR; TCRdb has only the in-frame clones, and not every one. This table holds fewer than 85,000 clones, almost 85% found once. Sequenced material: CD4+ or CD8+ T cells sorted from blood, taken in a trial of the OX40 agonist ivuxolimab. These TCRs come from an adult with an advanced solid tumor such as melanoma, head and neck, liver or kidney cancer. The CDR3 runs from the conserved cysteine through the conserved F or W. D genes are given only for firm matches. Rows may omit the clone size; those that give it use once, few, many or a size class.

v_call,clone_size,j_call,d_call,cdr3_nt,cdr3_aa
TRBV9,.,TRBJ2-1,TRBD2,TGTGCCAGCAGCGTAGAAGGGACTACGAGGGGTGAGCAGTTCTTC,CASSVEGTTRGEQFF
TRBV2,.,TRBJ2-7,TRBD1,TGTGCCAGCAGGGCCGGGACAGGGTTTGGAGAGCAGTACTTC,CASRAGTGFGEQYF
TRBV5-8,.,TRBJ1-2,TRBD1,TGTGCCAGCAGCCCCGGAGGGGGCGCGACCTTC,CASSPGGGATF
TRBV28,.,TRBJ2-7,TRBD1,TGTGCCAGCAGGAGGACAGGGGGGACGTACGAGCAGTACTTC,CASRRTGGTYEQYF
TRBV28,.,TRBJ2-5,.,TGTGCCACCCAGGGCATTCCCCAAGAGACCCAGTACTTC,CATQGIPQETQYF
TRBV28,.,TRBJ1-1,.,TGTGCCAGCAGTTCACACACGGGCACTGAAGCTTTCTTT,CASSSHTGTEAFF
TRBV6-1,.,TRBJ2-5,.,TGTGCCAGCAGTGGAGCGAACACCCAAGAGACCCAGTACTTC,CASSGANTQETQYF
TRBV27,.,TRBJ2-7,TRBD2,TGTGCCAGCAGTTTACAAAACGGGGGGGCCTACGAGCAGTACTTC,CASSLQNGGAYEQYF
TRBV11-2,.,TRBJ2-7,.,TGTGCCAGCAGCTTAGGGCACGCCTACGAGCAGTACTTC,CASSLGHAYEQYF
TRBV7-2,.,TRBJ2-3,.,TGTGCCAGCAGCTTAATGGGACGGAGCACAGATACGCAGTATTTT,CASSLMGRSTDTQYF
TRBV13,.,TRBJ1-3,.,TGTGCCAGCAGCCCCCAGATCGGAAACACCATATATTTT,CASSPQIGNTIYF
TRBV6-5,.,TRBJ1-2,.,TGTGCCAGCAGTTACGGGGGGTATAATGGCTACACCTTC,CASSYGGYNGYTF
TRBV15,few,TRBJ2-7,.,TGTGCCACCGCATCCCAGAGGGGTCTCTCCTACGAGCAGTACTTC,CATASQRGLSYEQYF
TRBV4-1,.,TRBJ1-3,TRBD1,TGCGCCAGCAGTCCCTCAGAAATGACAGGGGGGATTAACACCATATATTTT,CASSPSEMTGGINTIYF
TRBV4-1,few,TRBJ2-3,TRBD1,TGCGCCAGCAGCCAAGGGCTTTCGGGACAGGGCACAGATACGCAGTATTTT,CASSQGLSGQGTDTQYF
TRBV28,.,TRBJ1-4,.,TGTGCCAGCAGTTTCTCGGGGGCTAGTACTAATGAAAAACTGTTTTTT,CASSFSGASTNEKLFF
TRBV11-2,.,TRBJ1-3,.,TGTGCCAGCAGGTTAAGGGGTAGCCTCTCTGGAAACACCATATATTTT,CASRLRGSLSGNTIYF
TRBV7-9,.,TRBJ2-3,.,TGTGCCAGCAGCTTAGTAGGCGCAGATACGCAGTATTTT,CASSLVGADTQYF
TRBV18,once,TRBJ1-2,.,TGTGCCAGCTCACCAGACAGGACCAATGGCTACACCTTC,CASSPDRTNGYTF
TRBV19,.,TRBJ1-5,TRBD1,TGTGCCACCGCAAATCAGGGGGCGATTTTTCCCCAGCATTTT,CATANQGAIFPQHF
TRBV7-2,few,TRBJ2-2,.,TGTGCCAGCAGGACGGTTTTGAACACCGGGGAGCTGTTTTTT,CASRTVLNTGELFF
TRBV5-1,.,TRBJ2-1,.,TGCGCCAGCAGCTTGTTTTACTCGAGGACAAACAATGAGCAGTTCTTC,CASSLFYSRTNNEQFF
TRBV5-6,.,TRBJ1-1,.,TGTGCCAGCAGCTTCCACGGGTTTGGCACTGAAGCTTTCTTT,CASSFHGFGTEAFF
TRBV5-1,.,TRBJ2-7,.,TGCGCCAGCAGCCTAGACGGATCCTACGAGCAGTACTTC,CASSLDGSYEQYF
TRBV7-2,.,TRBJ2-7,.,TGTGCCAGCAGCTTAGATTCCCGGGAGCAGTACTTC,CASSLDSREQYF
TRBV27,once,TRBJ1-4,TRBD1,TGTGCCAGCAGGCTGACAGGGGCTAATGAAAAACTGTTTTTT,CASRLTGANEKLFF